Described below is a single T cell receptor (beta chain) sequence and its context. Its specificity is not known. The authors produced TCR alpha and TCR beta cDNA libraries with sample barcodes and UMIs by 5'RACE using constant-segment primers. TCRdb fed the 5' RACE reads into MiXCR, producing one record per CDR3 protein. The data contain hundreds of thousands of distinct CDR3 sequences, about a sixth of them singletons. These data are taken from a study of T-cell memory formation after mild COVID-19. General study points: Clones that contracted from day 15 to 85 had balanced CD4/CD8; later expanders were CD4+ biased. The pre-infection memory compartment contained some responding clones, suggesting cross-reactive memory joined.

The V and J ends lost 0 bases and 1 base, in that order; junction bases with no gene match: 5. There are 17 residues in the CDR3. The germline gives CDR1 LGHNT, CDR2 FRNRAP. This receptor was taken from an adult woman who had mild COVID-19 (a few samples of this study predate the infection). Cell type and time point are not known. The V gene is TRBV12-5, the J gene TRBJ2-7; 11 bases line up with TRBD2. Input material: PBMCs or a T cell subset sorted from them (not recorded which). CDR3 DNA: TGTGCTAGTGGTTTGGTCCTAGCGGGAGGAGGTTCCTACGAGCAGTACTTC. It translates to CASGLVLAGGGSYEQYF.